Listed below are T cell receptor beta chains from one sample, sequenced in a study of OX40 agonist ivuxolimab in advanced cancers. Sequencing was performed with immunoSEQ multiplex PCR; in TCRdb, only in-frame clones are kept and a portion is missing. The table lists around 77,000 clones, around 91% of them singletons. Source: CD4+ or CD8+ T cells sorted from blood, taken in a trial of the OX40 agonist ivuxolimab. Receptors originate from an adult with an advanced solid tumor such as melanoma, head and neck, liver or kidney cancer. CDR3s include the opening cysteine and the closing phenylalanine or tryptophan. Only some rows state a clone size, as once, few, many or a class for expanded clones.

j_call clone_size v_call cdr3_aa
TRBJ2-5 - TRBV7-2 CASSLGPTSLETQYF
TRBJ1-4 once TRBV5-1 CASTKGGASNEKLFF
TRBJ2-1 - TRBV27 CASSFLPGRGRAEQFF
TRBJ2-2 once TRBV10-3 CAISDTAGLNTGELFF
TRBJ2-6 - TRBV29-1 CSVEGGSESGANVLTF
TRBJ1-1 - TRBV15 CATSRELWTGKAEAFF
TRBJ2-2 - TRBV7-3 CASSLGVGGSTNTGELFF
TRBJ2-7 - TRBV28 CASSGTGGMWEQYF
TRBJ1-5 - TRBV28 CASNPEGTAKTNQPQHF
TRBJ2-3 - TRBV27 CASSLSGGDTQYF
TRBJ2-1 - TRBV7-9 CASSLVPSGRSEQFF
TRBJ2-1 - TRBV2 CASSRDRGRDEQFF
TRBJ2-6 - TRBV10-1 CASSEGGQGASGANVLTF
TRBJ2-2 - TRBV29-1 CSVLGDRAGPGELFF
TRBJ2-7 once TRBV11-2 CASSLDRGEQYF
TRBJ2-3 - TRBV21-1 CASSILREGPVTYTQYF
TRBJ2-5 - TRBV9 CASSPTGQVQETQYF
TRBJ1-6 - TRBV9 CASSVVYNSPLHF
TRBJ1-1 - TRBV7-6 CASSLTGPNTEAFF
TRBJ2-3 once TRBV6-1 CASSAVGTDTQYF
TRBJ2-2 - TRBV27 CASSQLRGWDPGELFF
TRBJ2-7 - TRBV6-5 CASSPPRGSIYEQYF
TRBJ1-1 - TRBV7-3 CASSPEARHTEAFF
TRBJ1-1 - TRBV5-4 CASRLGQQNTEAFF
TRBJ2-3 - TRBV28 CASNGGSTDTQYF
TRBJ1-2 - TRBV19 CASSPDPGGYGYTF
TRBJ2-7 - TRBV5-1 CASSLWDSNYERQYF
TRBJ2-7 - TRBV12-5 CASGLVLNRGWSYEQYF
TRBJ2-7 - TRBV11-2 CASSSGTGVWDEQYF
TRBJ1-5 once TRBV27 CASSGQGANQPQHF
TRBJ1-1 - TRBV7-2 CASRTGQGWGTEAFF
TRBJ1-2 - TRBV19 CASSSTAQPGQTYGYTF
TRBJ2-1 once TRBV15 CATSRAGTGKDNEQFF
TRBJ1-1 - TRBV6-1 CASSSVSEWAFF
TRBJ2-2 - TRBV19 CASSEDRATGELFF
TRBJ2-5 - TRBV9 CASSGGLAGGQETQYF
TRBJ2-6 - TRBV15 CATSRVLAGANVLTF
TRBJ2-5 - TRBV7-9 CASSPGLAGGETQYF
TRBJ1-1 - TRBV14 CASSRRELNTEAFF
TRBJ2-3 - TRBV29-1 CSVVLGSATDTQYF
TRBJ1-5 - TRBV11-2 CASSLDRLGPQHF
TRBJ2-2 few TRBV19 CASRDLAGEPNTGELFF
TRBJ2-3 - TRBV6-1 CALEGGSGRTDTQYF
TRBJ2-1 - TRBV4-1 CASSPQSAHSYNEQFF
TRBJ1-4 - TRBV5-8 CASSLGGANEKLFF
TRBJ1-4 once TRBV4-1 CASSQESWTDNEKLFF
TRBJ1-3 - TRBV7-9 CASSLVRGSRPSSGNTIYF